This T cell receptor (beta chain) was profiled in a study of early stage breast cancer tumors (dated by TCRdb to about 2017). Looking at the study overall: Of the approximately 15 invasive breast tumors, approximately 11 were found to be estrogen receptor-positive, progesterone receptor-positive and HER2-negative. Eight of the 12 ER+/PR+/HER2- tumors were invasive ductal carcinomas, while the other four were invasive lobular carcinomas. The average read coverage per sample was around 10-fold. Across all samples, some 2.8 million templates representing nearly 1,100,000 unique clonotypes were detected.

A note on this clone: Its binding antigen is unknown. It has no much larger one-base neighbor in the sample; base qualities were not kept.

Broader findings and caveats from the paper: Because the cohort was small, a breakdown by tumor subtype could not be done. Chain pairing and functional markers such as CD4, CD8 and FOXP3 were missed by bulk genomic DNA sequencing of unsorted cells. Enriched TCRB sequences shared across patients were found to be mostly commonly generated sequences that were unlikely to play an important role in the tumor microenvironment. Repertoires from blood and normal breast were more alike than repertoires from blood and tumor, and in about 85% of the 16 patients, comparing each tissue with blood separated tumor from normal. Compared with adjacent normal breast tissue, tumors had higher clonality and roughly 2.5-fold greater T cell density.

Each sample was amplified as two independent genomic DNA replicates: approximately 0.49 ug for blood and approximately 1.5 ug for tumor or normal breast. Following the manufacturer's instructions, the ImmunoSeq Intro kit was used to carry out TCRB sequencing on genomic DNA. Multiplex PCR was run for about 30 cycles using proprietary primers and spike-in control sequences for absolute quantification. Single-end 150-bp reads were used to sequence an 87-bp fragment spanning the CDR3 and the flanking V and J genes. Each lane of an Illumina MiSeq using version 3.0 chemistry carried seven multiplexed samples, with two replicates per sample. Turning to the authors' computational methods: Raw data were processed with the vendor's proprietary pipeline, and both replicates were merged into a single result per sample. Clonotypes were defined as productive rearrangements sharing the V-gene family, CDR3 amino acid sequence and J-gene segment. Clonality was computed as 1 minus the normalized Shannon entropy (Pielou evenness) of TCRB abundances. To estimate T cell density, the total number of templates was divided by the number of input cells, which was inferred from the amount of DNA input. Recon with default parameters was used to estimate total repertoire diversity and clonality. Clonotypes with over 0.1% abundance in tumor and at least 32-fold higher abundance in tumor than in normal breast were defined as tumor-enriched. Entries here come from immuneACCESS through TCRdb and include only in-frame sequences with V and J called. Some clones fail to appear in such tables; in the studies checked, an unresolved V gene covers under half of the shortfall, and the cause of the remainder is unknown. That table is the source of V, J and clone size, and D and trimming were worked out from the DNA. This sample gives 50,000 to 65,000 clones in total; about 89% of them show up just once. The ten largest clones capture around 4.7% of the sample.

The study profiled bulk TCR beta-chain repertoires in matched peripheral blood, tumor and adjacent normal breast tissue taken from approximately 15 patients with early-stage breast cancer. Before surgery, about 4.5-11 mL of whole blood was collected into EDTA tubes and then processed within 2 hours. Ficoll-Paque centrifugation in SepMate-50 tubes was used to isolate peripheral blood mononuclear cells. PBMCs were cryopreserved in roughly 90% FBS with around 10% DMSO in aliquots of about 1.8 to 4 million cells and stored in liquid nitrogen. The Qiagen AllPrep DNA/RNA Mini kit was used for genomic DNA extraction. V was cut back by 1 base and J by 2 bases, leaving a gap of 10 bases between them. The CDR3 starts with the cysteine, ends with the phenylalanine, and has 15 residues. Left in the record is the CDR3 DNA by itself, 45 bases read in frame from the first base. Taken from the germline V gene, the CDR1 and CDR2 loops are SGHTA and FQGNSA.

The sample taken for sequencing was blood. The chain is assembled from TRBV7-2 and TRBJ2-3; 5 matching bases give a weak D call of TRBD2. The receptor was derived from a person aged 65-85 years with breast cancer. The DNA sequence is given as TGTGCCAGCAGCTTAGGGCCAGCGGACACAGATACGCAGTATTTT. This gives the protein CASSLGPADTDTQYF.